The entry below gives a single TCR beta chain sequence along with its context. Both 60 Vbeta primers and 13 Jbeta primers went into the PCR. The method was immunoSEQ multiplex PCR; TCRdb's version includes in-frame clones alone and lacks a portion of them. This sample has fewer than 200,000 clones, with roughly 78% found just once. This entry belongs to a study of cytomegalovirus exposure and HLA in healthy donors. This CDR3 has 13 amino acids. CDR1 and CDR2 from the germline V gene are SQVTM and ANQGSEA. V dropped 4 bases and J dropped 1 base, with 10 bases sitting between them. Sequencing input: PBMCs. The sequence came from a boy between 10 and 17 years old in good health and CMV-seronegative. V is TRBV29-1 and J is TRBJ1-1, with D perhaps matching TRBD1 (5 bases). The CDR3 region has the DNA TGCAGCGTTGCTCCAGGGAAGAACACTGAAGCTTTCTTT. Translating it yields CSVAPGKNTEAFF. The full variable domain, rest sourced from reference TRBV29-1 and TRBJ1-1, is SAVISQKPSRDICQRGTSLTIQCQVDSQVTMMFWYRQQPGQSLTLIATANQGSEATYESGFVIDKFPISRPNLTFSTLTVSNMSPEDSSIYLCSVAPGKNTEAFFGQGTRLTVV.